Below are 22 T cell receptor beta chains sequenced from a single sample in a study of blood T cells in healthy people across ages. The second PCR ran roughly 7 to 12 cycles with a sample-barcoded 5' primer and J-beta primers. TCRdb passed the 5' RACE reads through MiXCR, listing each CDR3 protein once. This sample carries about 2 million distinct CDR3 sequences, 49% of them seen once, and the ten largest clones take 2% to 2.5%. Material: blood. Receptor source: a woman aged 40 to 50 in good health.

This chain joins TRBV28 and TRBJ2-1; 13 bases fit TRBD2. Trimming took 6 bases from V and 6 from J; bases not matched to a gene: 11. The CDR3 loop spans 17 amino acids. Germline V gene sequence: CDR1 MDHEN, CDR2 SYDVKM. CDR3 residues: CASSPARLAGGSNEQFF. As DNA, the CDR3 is TGTGCCAGCAGCCCGGCCCGACTAGCGGGAGGATCCAATGAGCAGTTCTTC.

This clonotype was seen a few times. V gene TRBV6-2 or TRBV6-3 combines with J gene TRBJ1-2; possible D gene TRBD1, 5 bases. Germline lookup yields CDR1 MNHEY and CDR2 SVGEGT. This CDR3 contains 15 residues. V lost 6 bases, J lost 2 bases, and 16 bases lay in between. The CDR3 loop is CASRRQPQANYGYTF. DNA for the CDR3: TGTGCCAGCAGACGACAGCCGCAGGCCAACTATGGCTACACCTTC.

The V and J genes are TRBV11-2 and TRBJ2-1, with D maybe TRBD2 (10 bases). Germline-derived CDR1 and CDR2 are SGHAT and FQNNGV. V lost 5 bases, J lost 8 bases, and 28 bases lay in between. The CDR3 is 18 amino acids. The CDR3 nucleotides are TGTGCCAGCAGCCCGGGACAGGGTATCGAGCGGGGGGGCGATGAGCAGTTCTTC. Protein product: CASSPGQGIERGGDEQFF.

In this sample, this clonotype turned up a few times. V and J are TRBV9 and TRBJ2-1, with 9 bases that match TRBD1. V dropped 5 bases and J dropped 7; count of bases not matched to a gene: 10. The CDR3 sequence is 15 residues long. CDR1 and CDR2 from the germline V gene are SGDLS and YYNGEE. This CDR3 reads CASRGPGQGANEQFF. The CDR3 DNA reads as TGTGCCAGCAGAGGACCGGGACAGGGCGCAAATGAGCAGTTCTTC.

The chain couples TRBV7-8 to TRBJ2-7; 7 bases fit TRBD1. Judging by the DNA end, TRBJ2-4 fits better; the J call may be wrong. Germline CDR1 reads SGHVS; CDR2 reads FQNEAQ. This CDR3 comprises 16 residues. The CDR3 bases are TGTGCCAGCAGCTCCCCCCAGGGGGTCGCCAAAAACATTCAGTACTTC. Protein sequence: CASSSPQGVAKNIQYF.

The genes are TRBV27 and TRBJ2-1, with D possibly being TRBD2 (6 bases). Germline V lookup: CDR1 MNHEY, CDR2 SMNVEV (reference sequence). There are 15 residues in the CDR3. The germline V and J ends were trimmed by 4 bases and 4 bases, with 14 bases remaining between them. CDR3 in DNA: TGTGCCAGCAGTTCCAGACTAGTTTCTTACAATGAGCAGTTCTTC. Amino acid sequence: CASSSRLVSYNEQFF.

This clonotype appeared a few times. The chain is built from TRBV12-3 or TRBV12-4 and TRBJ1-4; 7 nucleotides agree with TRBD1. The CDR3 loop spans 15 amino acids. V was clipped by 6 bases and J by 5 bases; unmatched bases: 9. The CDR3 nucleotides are TGTGCCAGCAGGGAAACAGGGGCGAGGAATGAAAAACTGTTTTTT. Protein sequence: CASRETGARNEKLFF.

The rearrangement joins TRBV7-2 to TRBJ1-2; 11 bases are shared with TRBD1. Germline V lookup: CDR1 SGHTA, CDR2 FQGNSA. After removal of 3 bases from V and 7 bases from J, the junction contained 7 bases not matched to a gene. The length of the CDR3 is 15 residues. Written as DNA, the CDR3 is TGTGCCAGCAGCTTCGGGACAGGGGGTGTTGTTGGCTACACCTTC. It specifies CASSFGTGGVVGYTF.

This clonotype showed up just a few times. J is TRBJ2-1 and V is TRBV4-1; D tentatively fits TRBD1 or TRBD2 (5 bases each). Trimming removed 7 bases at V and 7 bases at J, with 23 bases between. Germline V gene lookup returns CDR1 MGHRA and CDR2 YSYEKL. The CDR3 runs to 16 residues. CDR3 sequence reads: CASTQTGGAEKNEQFF. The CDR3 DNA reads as TGCGCCAGCACCCAGACTGGGGGTGCGGAAAAAAATGAGCAGTTCTTC.

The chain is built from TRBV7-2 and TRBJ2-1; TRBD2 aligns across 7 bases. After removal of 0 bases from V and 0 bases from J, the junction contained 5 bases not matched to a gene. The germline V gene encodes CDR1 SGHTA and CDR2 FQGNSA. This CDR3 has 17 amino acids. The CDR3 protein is CASSLASGWSSYNEQFF. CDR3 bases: TGTGCCAGCAGCTTAGCTAGCGGGTGGAGCTCCTACAATGAGCAGTTCTTC. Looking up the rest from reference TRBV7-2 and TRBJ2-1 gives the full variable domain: GAGVSQSPSNKVTEKGKDVELRCDPISGHTALYWYRQSLGQGLEFLIYFQGNSAPDKSGLPSDRFSAERTGGSVSTLTIQRTQQEDSAVYLCASSLASGWSSYNEQFFGPGTRLTVL.

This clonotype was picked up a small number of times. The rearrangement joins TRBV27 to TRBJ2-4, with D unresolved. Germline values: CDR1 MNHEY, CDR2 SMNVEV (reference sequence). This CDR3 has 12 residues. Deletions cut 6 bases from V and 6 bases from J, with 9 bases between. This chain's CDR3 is CASSKTGNIQYF. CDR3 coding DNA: TGTGCCAGCAGCAAAACGGGAAACATTCAGTACTTC.

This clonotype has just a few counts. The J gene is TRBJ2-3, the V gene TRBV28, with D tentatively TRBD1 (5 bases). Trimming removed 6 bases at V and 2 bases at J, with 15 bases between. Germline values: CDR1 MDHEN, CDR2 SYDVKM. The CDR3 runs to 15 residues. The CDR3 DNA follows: TGTGCCAGCAGCTACGCCAGGGATTCCACAGATACGCAGTATTTT. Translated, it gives CASSYARDSTDTQYF.

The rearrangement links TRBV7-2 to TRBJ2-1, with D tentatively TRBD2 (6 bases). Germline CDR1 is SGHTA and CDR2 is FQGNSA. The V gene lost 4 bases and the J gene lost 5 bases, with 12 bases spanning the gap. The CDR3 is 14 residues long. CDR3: CASSSPGLHNEQFF. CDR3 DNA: TGTGCCAGCAGCTCCCCGGGACTCCACAATGAGCAGTTCTTC.

CDR3 sequence (DNA): TGCAGTGCTAGACCCCGGGGACAGGGGAACTATGGCTACACCTTC. This gives the protein CSARPRGQGNYGYTF. This rearrangement joins TRBV20-1 to TRBJ1-2; 10 bases map to TRBD1. The CDR3 contains 15 residues. The germline V gene has CDR1 DFQATT and CDR2 SNEGSKA (reference sequence). The J segment lost 2 bases and the V segment lost 2 bases, leaving 5 bases of the junction unmatched.

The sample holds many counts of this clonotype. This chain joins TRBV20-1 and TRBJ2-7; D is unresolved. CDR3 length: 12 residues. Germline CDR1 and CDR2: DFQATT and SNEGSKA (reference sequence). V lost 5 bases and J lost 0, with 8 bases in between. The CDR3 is CSAPKVSYEQYF. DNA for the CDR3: TGCAGTGCTCCAAAAGTCTCCTACGAGCAGTACTTC.

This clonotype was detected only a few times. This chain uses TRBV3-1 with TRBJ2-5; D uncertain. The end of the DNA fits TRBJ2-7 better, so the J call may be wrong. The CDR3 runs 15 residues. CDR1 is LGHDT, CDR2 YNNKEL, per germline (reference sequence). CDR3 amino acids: CASSQSWGTYNEQYF. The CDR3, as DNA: TGTGCCAGCAGCCAAAGCTGGGGAACTTACAACGAGCAGTACTTC.

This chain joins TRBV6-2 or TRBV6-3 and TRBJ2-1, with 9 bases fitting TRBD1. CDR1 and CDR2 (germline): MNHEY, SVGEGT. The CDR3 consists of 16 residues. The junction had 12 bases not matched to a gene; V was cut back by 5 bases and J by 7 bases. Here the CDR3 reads CASSLIPGQGGNEQFF. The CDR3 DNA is TGTGCCAGCAGTCTTATACCGGGACAGGGAGGTAATGAGCAGTTCTTC.

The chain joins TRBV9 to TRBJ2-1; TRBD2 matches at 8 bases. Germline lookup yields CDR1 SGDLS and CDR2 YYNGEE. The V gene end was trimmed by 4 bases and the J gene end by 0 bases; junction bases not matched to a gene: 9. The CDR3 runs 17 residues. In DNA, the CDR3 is TGTGCCAGCAGCCTCCAGCCCAGCGGGAGCTCCTACAATGAGCAGTTCTTC. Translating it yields CASSLQPSGSSYNEQFF.

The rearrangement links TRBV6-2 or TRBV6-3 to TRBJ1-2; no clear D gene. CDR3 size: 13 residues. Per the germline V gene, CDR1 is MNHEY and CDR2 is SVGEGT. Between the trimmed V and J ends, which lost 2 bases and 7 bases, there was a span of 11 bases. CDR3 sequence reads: CASSYPDFRGYTF. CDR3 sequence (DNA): TGTGCCAGCAGTTACCCAGATTTTCGTGGCTACACCTTC.

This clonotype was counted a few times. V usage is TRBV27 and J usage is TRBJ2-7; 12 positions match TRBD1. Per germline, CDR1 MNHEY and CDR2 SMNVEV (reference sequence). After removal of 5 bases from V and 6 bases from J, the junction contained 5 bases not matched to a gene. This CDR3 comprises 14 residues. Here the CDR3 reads CASSEGQGAGEQYF. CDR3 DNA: TGTGCCAGCAGTGAGGGACAGGGGGCAGGCGAGCAGTACTTC.

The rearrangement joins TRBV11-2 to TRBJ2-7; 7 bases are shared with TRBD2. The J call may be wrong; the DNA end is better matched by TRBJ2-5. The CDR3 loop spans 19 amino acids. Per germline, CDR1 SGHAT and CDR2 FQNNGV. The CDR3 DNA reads TGTGCCAGCAGCTTAAGGGGAACCGGGGGGACCTTTTCGGAAGGGACCCAGTACTTC. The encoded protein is CASSLRGTGGTFSEGTQYF.

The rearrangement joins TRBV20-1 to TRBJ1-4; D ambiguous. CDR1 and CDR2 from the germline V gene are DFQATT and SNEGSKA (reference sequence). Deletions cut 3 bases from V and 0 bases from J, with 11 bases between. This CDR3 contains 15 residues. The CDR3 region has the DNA TGCAGTGCTAGTGGTAGCGGAGCAACTAATGAAAAACTGTTTTTT. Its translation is CSASGSGATNEKLFF.